This T cell receptor (beta chain) was retrieved from a study of blood T cells in healthy people across ages. This CDR3 comprises 17 residues. Germline CDR1 SGDLS, CDR2 YYNGEE. V dropped 7 bases and J dropped 0 bases, with 21 bases sitting between them. In this sample, this clonotype turned up once. A sample-barcoded 5' primer and a J-beta primer mix were used in a second PCR of roughly 7 to 11 cycles. Using its own MiXCR run on the 5' RACE reads, TCRdb lists one record per CDR3 protein. The data hold around 1.5 million distinct CDR3 sequences, with roughly 59% observed a single time. This rearrangement joins TRBV9 to TRBJ2-3, with D perhaps matching TRBD2 (5 bases). Sequences were obtained from blood. This clonotype was sampled from a man in his late teens or twenties in good health. The CDR3 here is CASSRGGLYTSTDTQYF. For the CDR3, the DNA is TGTGCCAGCTCCCGGGGTGGGCTTTACACTAGCACAGATACGCAGTATTTT.